Listed below are T cell receptor beta chains from one sample, sequenced in a study of T cell responses to AZD1222 COVID-19 vaccine. The assay was immunoSEQ multiplex PCR, and TCRdb's table has in-frame clones only and misses some. The sample yields about 220,000 clones, 85% to 95% seen once. The material was peripheral blood, obtained on day 0 of MenACWY control vaccination. Source of these receptors: an adult in good health. The CDR3 runs from the conserved cysteine through the conserved F or W. A D gene is named only where the DNA matches it firmly. Clone size, where shown, is once, few, many, or a class for clones that have expanded.

D: -
size: -
length: 11
V: TRBV6-5
J: TRBJ1-5
CDR3: CASSYEGAWHF
DNA: TGTGCCAGCAGTTACGAGGGTGCCTGGCATTTT

D: -
size: -
length: 13
V: TRBV19
J: TRBJ1-2
CDR3: CASRPAGNYGYTF
DNA: TGTGCCAGTAGGCCGGCCGGGAACTATGGCTACACCTTC

D: -
size: -
length: 14
V: TRBV6-5
J: TRBJ1-1
CDR3: CASSYSKILGEAFF
DNA: TGTGCCAGCAGTTACTCGAAAATCCTGGGTGAAGCTTTCTTT

D: -
size: -
length: 12
V: TRBV12-3/TRBV12-4
J: TRBJ2-7
CDR3: CASSSDLYEQYF
DNA: TGTGCCAGCAGTTCGGACCTCTACGAGCAGTACTTC

D: -
size: -
length: 11
V: TRBV27
J: TRBJ1-1
CDR3: CASSGGVAAFF
DNA: TGTGCCAGCAGCGGGGGTGTCGCAGCTTTCTTT

D: -
size: -
length: 13
V: TRBV2
J: TRBJ1-5
CDR3: CASSLNSNQPQHF
DNA: TGTGCCAGCAGTCTTAATAGTAATCAGCCCCAGCATTTT

D: TRBD1
size: once
length: 14
V: TRBV5-6
J: TRBJ1-2
CDR3: CASSRDRGHYGYTF
DNA: TGTGCCAGCAGCCGGGACAGGGGACACTATGGCTACACCTTC

D: -
size: -
length: 13
V: TRBV7-8
J: TRBJ1-2
CDR3: CASSPGERYGYTF
DNA: TGTGCCAGCAGCCCAGGGGAGCGCTATGGCTACACCTTC

D: -
size: -
length: 19
V: TRBV21-1
J: TRBJ2-1
CDR3: CASSNSYPSSGGPYNEQFF
DNA: TGTGCCAGCAGCAACTCTTATCCCTCTAGCGGGGGCCCCTACAATGAGCAGTTCTTC

D: TRBD2
size: -
length: 14
V: TRBV7-2
J: TRBJ2-1
CDR3: CASSAAPGGSEQFF
DNA: TGTGCCAGCAGCGCCGCTCCGGGGGGTAGTGAGCAGTTCTTC

D: TRBD1
size: -
length: 16
V: TRBV7-2
J: TRBJ1-5
CDR3: CASSPERTGRNQPQHF
DNA: TGTGCCAGCAGCCCGGAACGGACAGGGCGGAATCAGCCCCAGCATTTT

D: TRBD1
size: few
length: 14
V: TRBV3-1/TRBV3-2
J: TRBJ1-6
CDR3: CASSDRAGNSPLHF
DNA: TGTGCCAGCAGCGACAGGGCGGGGAATTCACCCCTCCACTTT